The rows below give T cell receptor beta chains drawn from one sample of a study of early T cells in non-severe SARS-CoV-2 infection. TCRdb re-derived calls from the 5' RACE reads in MiXCR, one entry per CDR3 protein. The sample carries more than 55,000 distinct CDR3 sequences, more than 8.5% recorded once. The sequencing input was whole blood. Receptor source: an adult who was a healthcare worker with PCR-confirmed SARS-CoV-2 infection or an uninfected control (not recorded which). CDR3s include the opening cysteine and the closing phenylalanine or tryptophan. The D gene is left open where the match is weak. Where a row states a size, it is once, few, many or the class of an expanded clone; other rows omit it.

CDR3 protein | CDR3 DNA | J gene | D gene | clone size | CDR3 length | V gene
CASSQSRQGREQYF | TGCGCCAGCAGCCAATCTCGACAGGGTCGCGAGCAGTACTTC | TRBJ2-7 | TRBD1 | - | 14 | TRBV4-1
CASSSDRGRGSNEQFF | TGTGCCAGCAGTTCGGACAGGGGGCGCGGGAGTAATGAGCAGTTCTTC | TRBJ2-1 | TRBD1 | many | 16 | TRBV12-3/TRBV12-4
CASSPWGQGSNQPQHF | TGTGCTAGTTCACCCTGGGGTCAGGGAAGCAATCAGCCCCAGCATTTT | TRBJ1-5 | - | - | 16 | TRBV12-5
CASKRETTIYEQYF | TGTGCCAGCAAAAGGGAAACCACCATCTACGAGCAGTACTTC | TRBJ2-7 | - | few | 14 | TRBV6-6
CASRQTGLGEQFF | TGTGCCAGCAGGCAGACAGGGTTGGGTGAGCAGTTCTTC | TRBJ2-1 | TRBD1 | few | 13 | TRBV7-6
CSVVRDLSFNEQFF | TGCAGCGTTGTGCGGGACCTGAGTTTCAATGAGCAGTTCTTC | TRBJ2-1 | - | many | 14 | TRBV29-1
CSATGTSYEQYF | TGCAGTGCCACGGGAACCTCCTACGAGCAGTACTTC | TRBJ2-7 | - | many | 12 | TRBV20-1
CSVATGGRETQYF | TGCAGCGTTGCAACCGGGGGGAGAGAGACCCAGTACTTC | TRBJ2-5 | TRBD2 | - | 13 | TRBV29-1
CASRPTSAGDTQYF | TGTGCCAGCAGACCGACTAGCGCTGGAGATACGCAGTATTTT | TRBJ2-3 | TRBD2 | - | 14 | TRBV6-2/TRBV6-3
CASSEVGTTEAFF | TGTGCCAGCAGTGAAGTAGGTACCACTGAAGCTTTCTTT | TRBJ1-1 | - | few | 13 | TRBV6-5
CASSLNVVAPPPNTGELFF | TGTGCCAGCAGCTTAAACGTAGTTGCTCCCCCCCCGAACACCGGGGAGCTGTTTTTT | TRBJ2-2 | - | few | 19 | TRBV7-2
CSATGTGPETQYF | TGCAGTGCCACCGGGACGGGGCCAGAGACCCAGTACTTC | TRBJ2-5 | - | many | 13 | TRBV20-1
CASSSGFGTQYF | TGTGCCAGCAGTTCCGGCTTCGGGACCCAGTACTTC | TRBJ2-5 | - | many | 12 | TRBV6-2/TRBV6-3
CASSLPLEVSFSYEQYF | TGTGCCAGCAGTTTACCCTTGGAGGTCAGCTTCTCCTACGAGCAGTACTTC | TRBJ2-7 | - | many | 17 | TRBV28